This T cell receptor beta chain was sequenced during a study of regulatory T cells in long-lasting Graves disease. Study results and limitations: Public clonotype sharing was higher in persistent than newly diagnosed patients.

Investigators prepared the TCR beta libraries by applying iRepertoire HTBI primers and Arm-PCR of CDR3 regions. TCRdb re-called the multiplex PCR reads through MiXCR, storing one row per CDR3 protein. This sample carries 430,000 or so distinct CDR3 sequences, approximately 22% of them seen once, and the ten largest clones take roughly an eighth. The sample's time point: persistent/refractory GD, antithyroid drugs over 5 years with positive TRAb. PBMC RNA was the source of the TCR library. This clonotype was seen repeatedly, ten times or more. Its antigen is unidentified. The sample in question was peripheral blood mononuclear cells (PBMCs), obtained when the disease was refractory, from a patient treated with antithyroid drugs. This clonotype was obtained from a female donor with Graves disease.

The CDR3 coding sequence is TGTGCCAGCAGTGAAGCGCGGGGGGAAGCTTTCTTT. Its protein is CASSEARGEAFF. J is TRBJ1-1 and V is TRBV6-1; D perhaps matches TRBD1 (5 bases). This CDR3 is 12 amino acids long. CDR1 is MNHNS, CDR2 SASEGT, per germline. Trimming shortened V by 0 bases and J by 8 bases, and 7 bases separated the two germline ends.